The clone carrying this TCR beta chain was recorded at least ten times. Its antigen remains unidentified. The CDR3 is 15 residues long. Trimming removed 1 base from V and 4 bases from J; junction bases left unmatched: 2. CDR1 and CDR2 from the germline V gene are SGHVS and FNYEAQ. TCRdb re-called the reads with MiXCR, one entry per CDR3 protein. Of 150,000 to 200,000 distinct CDR3 sequences in the sample, under 30% are singletons; the top ten hold about 31%. The data derive from a study of T cell repertoires in cytomegalovirus infection. The overall study: An indication of both CMV infection and matching HLA type came from public TCR beta signatures. Study-wide results and caveats: The study identified carriers of CMV plus the relevant HLA from cumulative public TCR beta family frequency. In two of eight donors, the top clonotype was HLA-C-restricted CMV-specific.

Sequencing input: PBMCs. This receptor was identified in a human donor in good health (CMV status not recorded). Some clones in this sample may be carry-over from other donors' samples. The chain couples TRBV7-6 to TRBJ1-3, with 9 bases identical to TRBD1. The CDR3 region has the DNA TGTGCCAGCAGCTTAGACGGACAGGGGGGAAACACCATATATTTT. It is translated as CASSLDGQGGNTIYF.